This T cell receptor beta chain is from a study of human T cells and chemical hapten exposure. Study at large: Patients were given diphenylcyclopropenone on the scalp weekly across the roughly 25-week study.

Time point specified: patch test 2, 6 weeks after DPC sensitization. Specified treatment: therapeutic diphenylcyclopropenone sensitization with weekly scalp DPC. TCRdb called the RACE reads again in MiXCR, with one record for every CDR3 protein. The data show 330,000 or so distinct CDR3 sequences, about 6% seen once. Study-level points and caveats: There were significantly more large CDR3 similarity clusters among expanded TCRs than among controls.

On this clonotype itself: Its target is not known.

This CDR3 comprises 14 residues. In germline, CDR1 is SGDLS, CDR2 YYNGEE. V lost 3 bases to trimming and J lost 7 bases, with 14 bases between them. The material was whole blood, obtained in connection with sensitization to the hapten diphenylcyclopropenone (DPC). The rearrangement uses TRBV9 and TRBJ2-1; D may be TRBD1 or TRBD2 (6 bases each). This receptor was obtained from a woman younger than 30 with alopecia areata. Some clones in this sample may be carry-over from other donors' samples. The CDR3 nucleotides are TGTGCCAGCAGCGCGTTTACAGGGACTAATGAGCAGTTCTTC. Residues: CASSAFTGTNEQFF.